A single sample is the source of the 25 T cell receptor beta chains below, sequenced in a study of identical twins. TCRdb ran MiXCR on the 5' RACE reads and lists one entry per CDR3 protein. The data show around 300,000 distinct CDR3 sequences, roughly 8.6% seen once. These sequences were also reported in another study, on yellow fever vaccine responses in identical twins.

The sample comprised memory (CD45RO+) T cells sorted from blood. These TCRs come from a woman aged 18-29 years in good health.

V gene TRBV10-3 combines with J gene TRBJ2-3, with D perhaps given as TRBD1 or TRBD2 (6 bases each). The V end lost 2 bases, the J end lost 5 bases, and 14 bases lay between the germline ends. CDR3 length: 15 amino acids. Germline V gene lookup returns CDR1 ENHRY and CDR2 SYGVKD. CDR3 amino acids: CAISERGVQVDTQYF. In nucleotides, the CDR3 is TGTGCCATCAGTGAGAGGGGGGTCCAAGTAGATACGCAGTATTTT.

V is TRBV10-2 and J is TRBJ2-1, with 7 bases matching TRBD2. Germline V lookup: CDR1 WSHSY, CDR2 SAAADI. V was clipped by 4 bases and J by 9 bases; unmatched bases: 6. The CDR3 has 13 residues. CDR3 sequence: CASSVGLGVEQFF. The CDR3 DNA reads as TGCGCCAGCAGTGTAGGACTAGGTGTTGAGCAGTTCTTC.

This clonotype was counted only a few times. The V and J genes are TRBV20-1 and TRBJ2-5, with a possible D match to TRBD2 (6 bases). V lost 3 bases and J 1 base, leaving 9 bases between the germline ends. Germline values: CDR1 DFQATT, CDR2 SNEGSKA (reference sequence). The length of the CDR3 is 13 residues. The CDR3 sequence: CSASRDFQETQYF. As DNA, the CDR3 is TGCAGTGCTAGCCGGGACTTCCAAGAGACCCAGTACTTC.

The chain employs TRBV7-9 and TRBJ1-4, with TRBD1 identical over 9 bases. Trimming removed 5 bases from V and 6 bases from J; junction bases left unmatched: 7. Germline lookup yields CDR1 SEHNR and CDR2 FQNEAQ (reference sequence). The CDR3 sequence is 15 residues long. CDR3 coding DNA: TGTGCCAGCAGCCCCGGACAGGGGATAGATGAAAAACTGTTTTTT. The encoded protein is CASSPGQGIDEKLFF.

This clonotype was observed a few times. This rearrangement joins TRBV5-1 to TRBJ2-1; the D gene is possibly TRBD2 (5 bases). Germline CDR1 is SGHRS and CDR2 is YFSETQ. The CDR3 has 12 amino acids. V lost 2 bases to trimming and J lost 9 bases, with 9 bases between them. CDR3 protein: CASSFGGSEQFF. The CDR3, as DNA: TGCGCCAGCAGCTTTGGCGGGTCTGAGCAGTTCTTC.

This clonotype has only a few counts. A read error is likely, as this CDR3 ends without the conserved phenylalanine or tryptophan. The DNA is left out, because the CDR3 cannot be placed on it with certainty; the CDR3 is given as TCRdb lists it. The chain recombines TRBV20-1 with TRBJ1-1; the table's D call, TRBD1, has no DNA check behind it. 10 amino acids form the CDR3, both terminal residues included. Germline V lookup: CDR1 DFQATT, CDR2 SNEGSKA (reference sequence). The CDR3: CSAIRDRALP.

This clonotype came up many times. The chain couples TRBV4-2 to TRBJ2-7, with TRBD1 identical over 11 bases. The CDR3 has 16 amino acids. CDR1 and CDR2 (germline): LGHNA, YNFKEQ. V lost 0 bases to trimming and J lost 3 bases; unmatched junction nucleotides: 4. The CDR3 loop reads CASSQDGDRGDYEQYF. The CDR3 nucleotides are TGTGCCAGCAGCCAAGATGGGGACAGGGGGGACTACGAGCAGTACTTC.

As regards this clonotype: A much more abundant neighbour one base away suggests this may be a read error. J is TRBJ2-1 and V is TRBV12-3 or TRBV12-4, with D perhaps TRBD2 (5 bases). Deletions cut 6 bases from V and 8 bases from J, with 11 bases between. This CDR3 comprises 12 residues. CDR3 protein: CASRLGPYEQFF. The DNA of the CDR3 is TGTGCCAGCAGACTAGGGCCCTATGAGCAGTTCTTC.

Many counts were recorded for this clonotype. V is TRBV20-1 and J is TRBJ2-5; D not certain. The ends were cut back, 3 bases at V and 2 bases at J, with 16 bases in the middle. CDR3 length: 15 residues. Germline V gene data show CDR1 as DFQATT and CDR2 as SNEGSKA (reference sequence). The CDR3 sequence: CSASSSESPQETQYF. In DNA, the CDR3 is TGCAGTGCTAGCAGCTCAGAATCACCTCAAGAGACCCAGTACTTC.

CDR3 amino acids: CAISEPRLGDTEAFF. CDR3 DNA: TGTGCCATCAGTGAGCCCAGATTGGGGGACACTGAAGCTTTCTTT. The rearrangement links TRBV10-3 to TRBJ1-1, with D perhaps matching TRBD1 (5 bases). Germline CDR1 and CDR2: ENHRY and SYGVKD. V was trimmed by 2 bases and J by 3 bases, leaving 13 bases between them. The CDR3 runs to 15 residues.

This chain connects TRBV6-1 to TRBJ1-2; tentative D call: TRBD1 (5 bases). Trimming cost V 5 bases and J 1 base, with 14 bases left between them. Germline lookup yields CDR1 MNHNS and CDR2 SASEGT. CDR3 length: 15 amino acids. The CDR3, as DNA: TGTGCCAGCAGTCCCGAATCGACAGTTAACTATGGCTACACCTTC. Its protein is CASSPESTVNYGYTF.

The chain joins TRBV15 to TRBJ1-2, with 7 positions matching TRBD1. CDR3 size: 14 residues. Germline V CDR1 and CDR2: LNHNV, YYDKDF (reference sequence). V trimming: 0 bases; J trimming: 4 bases; junction bases outside the gene matches: 2. The CDR3 DNA sequence: TGTGCCACCAGCAGAGAAGGGACAGCCTATGGCTACACCTTC. Amino acids: CATSREGTAYGYTF.

Note on this clonotype: One end of the junction varies from germline; a read error may be responsible. The rearrangement links TRBV20-1 to TRBJ2-1, with 11 bases fitting TRBD2. The CDR3 consists of 18 residues. Germline CDR1 reads DFQATT; CDR2 reads SNEGSKA (reference sequence). The CDR3 sequence: CCARGVVAGGSTYNEQFF. The CDR3 region has the DNA TGCTGTGCTAGAGGCGTGGTAGCGGGAGGGAGTACCTACAATGAGCAGTTCTTC.

In its sample, this clonotype was seen a few times. This rearrangement joins TRBV27 to TRBJ2-5, with TRBD1 identical over 10 bases. Germline V gene lookup returns CDR1 MNHEY and CDR2 SMNVEV (reference sequence). The CDR3 covers 15 residues. J gave up 5 bases and V 4 bases, and 7 bases lay outside the gene matches. CDR3 DNA: TGTGCCAGCAGTTCTATCGGGACAGGGGTCGAGACCCAGTACTTC. It translates to CASSSIGTGVETQYF.

Worth noting for this clonotype: This may arise from a read error, as a much more abundant clone is one base away. The chain recombines TRBV12-3 or TRBV12-4 with TRBJ2-1; 9 positions agree with TRBD2. This CDR3 has 14 residues. Trimming removed 10 bases from V and 9 bases from J; junction bases left unmatched: 13. The CDR3 is CANSPRASGIEQFF. The CDR3 DNA is TGTGCCAACAGCCCCCGGGCTAGCGGGATTGAGCAGTTCTTC.

This clonotype was seen ten or more times. The chain joins TRBV4-1 to TRBJ1-1; maybe TRBD1 (5 bases). CDR1 MGHRA and CDR2 YSYEKL come from the germline V gene. CDR3 length equals 13 residues. Trimming removed 0 bases from V and 11 bases from J, with 13 bases in between. For the CDR3, the DNA is TGCGCCAGCAGCCAAGATCTAGGGGCCGGGGCTTTCTTT. This codes for CASSQDLGAGAFF.

This clonotype was seen a few times. This chain joins TRBV14 and TRBJ2-7, with 14 nucleotides matching TRBD2. The germline V gene encodes CDR1 SGHDN and CDR2 FVKESK. The CDR3 loop spans 19 amino acids. V lost 7 bases to trimming and J lost 4 bases; unmatched junction nucleotides: 18. CDR3 sequence reads: CASILPGEGLAGVSYEQYF. The CDR3 nucleotides read TGTGCCAGCATCCTTCCCGGGGAGGGACTAGCGGGAGTGTCATACGAGCAGTACTTC.

The chain is built from TRBV11-1 and TRBJ2-3, with 10 bases that match TRBD1. This CDR3 spans 19 amino acids. J was trimmed by 0 bases and V by 8 bases; bases with no gene match: 17. In germline, CDR1 is SGHAT, CDR2 FQDESV (reference sequence). The CDR3: CASGGPGTGEGLSTDTQYF. The CDR3 nucleotides read TGTGCCAGCGGTGGGCCCGGGACAGGGGAAGGTCTCAGCACAGATACGCAGTATTTT.

This clonotype was recorded many times. This chain links TRBV7-8 with TRBJ2-1; weak D call: TRBD2 (5 bases). Looked up from germline, CDR1 is SGHVS and CDR2 is FQNEAQ. V lost 1 base and J lost 3, with 13 bases in between. CDR3 length: 16 residues. The CDR3 spells CASSLVISANYNEQFF. CDR3 bases: TGTGCCAGCAGCTTAGTGATTAGCGCTAACTACAATGAGCAGTTCTTC. Using reference TRBV7-8 and TRBJ2-1 for the parts outside the CDR3, the full variable domain is GAGVSQSPRYKVAKRGQDVALRCDPISGHVSLFWYQQALGQGPEFLTYFQNEAQLDKSGLPSDRFFAERPEGSVSTLKIQRTQQEDSAVYLCASSLVISANYNEQFFGPGTRLTVL.

This clonotype has at least ten counts. The CDR3 region is CASSISRGLTEAFF. DNA for the CDR3: TGTGCCAGTAGTATCTCCAGGGGGCTCACTGAAGCTTTCTTT. The chain employs TRBV19 and TRBJ1-1, with 8 bases identical to TRBD1. The CDR3 contains 14 residues. V dropped 3 bases and J dropped 4; count of bases not matched to a gene: 4. Germline V gene lookup returns CDR1 LNHDA and CDR2 SQIVND (reference sequence).

This clonotype came up many times. The V and J genes are TRBV24-1 and TRBJ2-3, with 10 bases that match TRBD1. The CDR3 extends over 13 amino acids. V dropped 8 bases and J dropped 6; count of bases not matched to a gene: 4. The germline CDR1 and CDR2 sequences are KGHDR and SFDVKD. As DNA, the CDR3 is TGTGCCACCACCGGACAGGGGGGTGATACGCAGTATTTT. Protein: CATTGQGGDTQYF.

This clonotype has a handful of counts. This chain connects TRBV18 to TRBJ2-3, with D uncertain. The germline V and J ends were trimmed by 3 bases and 0 bases, with 22 bases remaining between them. CDR3 length: 19 amino acids. CDR1 KGHSH and CDR2 LQKENI come from the germline V gene. The CDR3: CASSPNVLSSSSSTDTQYF. CDR3 in DNA: TGTGCCAGCTCACCCAACGTCCTGTCGAGTAGCAGTAGCACAGATACGCAGTATTTT.

This clonotype has at least ten counts. The CDR3 protein is CASSSSGSGGYTF. CDR3 DNA: TGCGCCAGCAGCTCGAGCGGTTCGGGTGGCTACACCTTC. This rearrangement joins TRBV5-1 to TRBJ1-2; unclear D gene. Germline V gene lookup returns CDR1 SGHRS and CDR2 YFSETQ. Between the trimmed V and J ends, which lost 3 bases and 7 bases, there was a span of 13 bases. The CDR3 has 13 amino acids.

V is TRBV16 and J is TRBJ1-1, with D possibly being TRBD1 (5 bases). Germline V gene sequence: CDR1 KGHSY, CDR2 FQNENV. This CDR3 contains 15 residues. Trimming stripped 0 bases from V and 1 base from J, with 9 bases between. The CDR3 sequence: CASSQSWGENTEAFF. CDR3 nucleotide sequence: TGTGCCAGCAGCCAATCTTGGGGGGAGAACACTGAAGCTTTCTTT. Variable domain in full (rest from reference TRBV16 and TRBJ1-1): GEEVAQTPKHLVRGEGQKAKLYCAPIKGHSYVFWYQQVLKNEFKFLISFQNENVFDETGMPKERFSAKCLPNSPCSLEIQATKLEDSAVYFCASSQSWGENTEAFFGQGTRLTVV.

This clonotype showed up many times. The chain combines TRBV5-1 with TRBJ1-4, with a possible D match to TRBD1 (5 bases). Trimming stripped 0 bases from V and 8 bases from J, with 14 bases between. This CDR3 is built from 15 residues. Germline CDR1 reads SGHRS; CDR2 reads YFSETQ. This CDR3 reads CASSLEGTPPEKLFF. CDR3 nucleotides: TGCGCCAGCAGCTTGGAAGGGACTCCCCCAGAAAAACTGTTTTTT.